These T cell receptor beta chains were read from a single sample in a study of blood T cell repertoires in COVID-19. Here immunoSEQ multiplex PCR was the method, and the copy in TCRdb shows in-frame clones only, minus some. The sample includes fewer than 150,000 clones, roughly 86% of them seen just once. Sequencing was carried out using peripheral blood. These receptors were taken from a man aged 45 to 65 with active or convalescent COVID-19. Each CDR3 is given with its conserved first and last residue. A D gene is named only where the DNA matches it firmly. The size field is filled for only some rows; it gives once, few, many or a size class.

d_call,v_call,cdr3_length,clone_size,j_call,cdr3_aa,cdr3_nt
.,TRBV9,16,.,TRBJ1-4,CASSWGRGGNEEKLFF,TGTGCCAGCAGCTGGGGGCGTGGGGGAAATGAAGAAAAACTGTTTTTT
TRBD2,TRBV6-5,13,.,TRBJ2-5,CASRASGGETQYF,TGTGCCAGCAGGGCTAGCGGGGGGGAGACCCAGTACTTC
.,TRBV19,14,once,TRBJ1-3,CASRLEQSGNTIYF,TGTGCCAGTAGGCTCGAGCAATCTGGAAACACCATATATTTT
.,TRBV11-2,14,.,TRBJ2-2,CASTHDGQNGELFF,TGTGCCAGCACCCACGACGGACAGAACGGGGAGCTGTTTTTT
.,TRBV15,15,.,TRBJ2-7,CATSRGFQGTYEQYF,TGTGCCACCAGCAGAGGCTTCCAGGGGACCTACGAGCAGTACTTC
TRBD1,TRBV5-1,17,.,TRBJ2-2,CASSLGQGIRDGGELFF,TGCGCCAGCAGCTTGGGACAGGGAATACGTGATGGAGGGGAGCTGTTTTTT
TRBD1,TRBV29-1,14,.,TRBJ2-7,CSVDPGGQGTEQYF,TGCAGCGTTGACCCTGGGGGACAGGGGACCGAGCAGTACTTC
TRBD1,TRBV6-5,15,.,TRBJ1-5,CASSTDRHSNQPQHF,TGTGCCAGCAGTACGGACAGGCATAGCAATCAGCCCCAGCATTTT
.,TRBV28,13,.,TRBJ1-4,CASSRQYPGKLFF,TGTGCCAGCAGTCGACAATACCCAGGAAAACTGTTTTTT
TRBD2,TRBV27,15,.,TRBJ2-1,CASSSPELASDEQFF,TGTGCCAGCAGTTCACCCGAACTAGCGTCGGATGAGCAGTTCTTC
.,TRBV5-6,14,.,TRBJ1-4,CASSSPRTNEKLFF,TGTGCCAGCAGCTCCCCCAGAACTAATGAAAAACTGTTTTTT
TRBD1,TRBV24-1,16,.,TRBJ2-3,CATSESGTGATDTQYF,TGTGCCACCAGTGAGTCCGGGACAGGGGCGACAGATACGCAGTATTTT
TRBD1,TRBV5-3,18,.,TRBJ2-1,CARSLNRLLGQGYNEQFF,TGTGCCAGAAGCTTGAACCGGTTACTAGGACAGGGATACAATGAGCAGTTCTTC
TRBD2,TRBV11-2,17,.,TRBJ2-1,CASSSQPLAGRYNEQFF,TGTGCCAGCAGCTCCCAGCCTCTAGCGGGCCGATACAATGAGCAGTTCTTC
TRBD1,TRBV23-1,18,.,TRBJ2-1,CARILGTGTTRMGNEQFF,TGCGCCAGGATCCTCGGGACAGGGACAACCCGTATGGGAAATGAGCAGTTCTTC
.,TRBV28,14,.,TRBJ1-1,CASSSRGVNTEAFF,TGTGCCAGCAGTTCCCGGGGGGTGAACACTGAAGCTTTCTTT
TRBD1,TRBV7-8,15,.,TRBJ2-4,CASSPGQLAKNIQYF,TGTGCCAGCAGCCCGGGACAGCTAGCCAAAAACATTCAGTACTTC
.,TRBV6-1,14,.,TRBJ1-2,CASSEAAGIRGYTF,TGTGCCAGCAGTGAAGCGGCAGGGATTCGTGGCTACACCTTC
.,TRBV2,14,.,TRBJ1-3,CASSVGAVGNTIYF,TGTGCCAGCAGTGTTGGAGCAGTGGGAAACACCATATATTTT
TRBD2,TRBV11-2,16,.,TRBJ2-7,CASSLGGRANSEEQYF,TGTGCCAGCAGCTTAGGCGGGAGGGCCAATTCAGAAGAGCAGTACTTC
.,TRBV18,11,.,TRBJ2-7,CASSLSYEQYF,TGTGCCAGCTCCCTCTCCTACGAGCAGTACTTC
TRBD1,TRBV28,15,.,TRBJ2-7,CASTYGDSRSYEQYF,TGTGCCAGCACCTATGGGGACAGTAGGTCATACGAGCAGTACTTC
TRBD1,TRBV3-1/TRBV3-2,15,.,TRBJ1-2,CASSQLRDRGYGYTF,TGTGCCAGCAGCCAGCTCCGAGACAGGGGCTATGGCTACACCTTC
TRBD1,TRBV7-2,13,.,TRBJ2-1,CASGRGRYNEQFF,TGTGCCTCAGGAAGGGGGCGTTACAATGAGCAGTTCTTC
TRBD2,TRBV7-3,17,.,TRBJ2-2,CASSPVGLALGHGELFF,TGTGCCAGCAGCCCCGTCGGACTAGCCCTGGGACACGGGGAGCTGTTTTTT
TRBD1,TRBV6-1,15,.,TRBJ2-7,CAGSETWTGSYEQYF,TGTGCCGGCAGTGAAACCTGGACAGGATCCTACGAGCAGTACTTC
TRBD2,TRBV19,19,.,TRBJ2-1,CASKPFLAGSPRSYNEQFF,TGTGCCAGCAAACCATTTCTAGCGGGATCTCCCCGTTCCTACAATGAGCAGTTCTTC
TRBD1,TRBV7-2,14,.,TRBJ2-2,CASSLQGVAGELFF,TGTGCCAGCAGCCTTCAGGGGGTAGCCGGGGAGCTGTTTTTT
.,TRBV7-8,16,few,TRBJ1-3,CASSLERPSSGNTIYF,TGTGCCAGCAGCTTAGAGAGGCCATCCTCTGGAAACACCATATATTTT
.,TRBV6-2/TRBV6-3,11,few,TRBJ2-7,CASSPGNEQYF,TGTGCCAGCAGTCCAGGGAACGAGCAGTACTTC
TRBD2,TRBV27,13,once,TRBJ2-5,CASSPLASGTQYF,TGTGCCAGCAGCCCACTAGCGTCAGGGACCCAGTACTTC
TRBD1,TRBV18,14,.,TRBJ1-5,CASSQDRALEPQHF,TGTGCCAGCTCACAAGACAGGGCATTGGAGCCCCAGCATTTT
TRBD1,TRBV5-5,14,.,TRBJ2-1,CASSYGDRGSEQFF,TGTGCCAGCAGCTACGGGGACAGGGGGAGTGAGCAGTTCTTC
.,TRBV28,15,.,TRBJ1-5,CASSQPQIGGRHLHF,TGTGCCAGCAGCCAGCCCCAAATCGGGGGTCGCCATCTGCATTTT
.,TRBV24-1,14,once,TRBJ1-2,CATSDPRQYYGYTF,TGTGCCACCAGTGATCCGAGACAGTACTATGGCTACACCTTC
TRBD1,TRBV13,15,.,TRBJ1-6,CASSFRDRANSPLHF,TGTGCCAGCAGCTTCCGGGACAGGGCGAATTCACCCCTCCACTTT